The present TCR beta chain was sequenced within a study of CD8 T cells in ankylosing spondylitis (dated by TCRdb to the late 2010s). As for the study more broadly: The study profiled T cell receptor beta repertoires in healthy donors and ankylosing spondylitis patients to find disease-linked TCR variants. Peripheral blood was sampled, and synovial fluid was additionally collected from ankylosing spondylitis patients. The full study cohort comprised 25 ankylosing spondylitis patients and over a hundred healthy donors. Study-wide findings and limitations: A CD8+ phenotype was shown by the disease-linked clones, which were found at relatively low frequencies in peripheral blood. Blood from ankylosing spondylitis patients appeared to be characterized by a TCR beta motif composed of under ten highly homologous amino acid variants. The disease-linked clones were reported to be significantly enriched in matched synovial fluid samples from ankylosing spondylitis patients. Some TCR beta motif variants had previously been reported in synovial fluid and blood of reactive arthritis patients, which suggested common disease-initiation mechanisms.

In this sample, this clonotype turned up a few times. Its antigen remains undetermined. A read error may produce the germline difference seen at one junction end. The CDR3 goes from the cysteine to the phenylalanine over 12 residues. The CDR3 DNA has 36 bases and is translated from base 1. Via the germline V gene, CDR1 is SGHTA and CDR2 FQGNSA. Sequencing used an Illumina HiSeq 2500. Quantitative 5'-RACE with molecular barcodes was used to prepare TCR beta libraries. Concerning the study's data processing: A new computational method, built on a probabilistic model of VDJ rearrangement, was used to identify disease-linked TCR variants. TCRdb handled the public reads itself, with Q25 trimming in fastp and clone calling in MiXCR, and kept productive beta chains. Duplicate CDR3 protein sequences are folded into a single record with the most common DNA and genes. For this entry, the V and J calls and clone size follow TCRdb and not the study's own pipeline. Across this sample there are 750,000 to 850,000 distinct CDR3 sequences, with 12% seen only once. The ten top clones hold 0.51% of the sample.

Sequencing used blood, either unsorted or a sorted T cell fraction (not recorded which). The source is a male donor with ankylosing spondylitis. The V and J genes are TRBV7-2 and TRBJ2-1; the D element might be TRBD1 or TRBD2, as each aligns at 5 bases. This receptor has the CDR3 CASSLGENEQFF. Read as DNA, the sequence is TGTGCCAGCAGTTTAGGGGAGAATGAGCAGTTCTTC.